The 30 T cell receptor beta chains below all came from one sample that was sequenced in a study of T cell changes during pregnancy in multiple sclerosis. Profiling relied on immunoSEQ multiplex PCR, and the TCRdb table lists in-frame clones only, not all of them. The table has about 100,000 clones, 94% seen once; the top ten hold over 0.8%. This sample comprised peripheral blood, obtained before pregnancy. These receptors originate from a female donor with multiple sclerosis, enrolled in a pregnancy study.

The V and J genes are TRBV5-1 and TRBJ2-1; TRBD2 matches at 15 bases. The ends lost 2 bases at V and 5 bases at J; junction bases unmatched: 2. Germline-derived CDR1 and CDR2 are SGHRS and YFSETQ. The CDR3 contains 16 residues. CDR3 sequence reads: CASSLGLAGGDNEQFF. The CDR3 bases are TGCGCCAGCAGCTTAGGACTAGCGGGAGGGGACAATGAGCAGTTCTTC.

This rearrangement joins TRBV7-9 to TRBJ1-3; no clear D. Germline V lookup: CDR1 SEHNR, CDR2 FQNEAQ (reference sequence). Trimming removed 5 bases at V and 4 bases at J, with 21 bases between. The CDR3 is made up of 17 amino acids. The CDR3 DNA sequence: TGTGCCAGCAGCCCAGAGGCCACGGGTTTTGGGGGAAACACCATATATTTT. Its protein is CASSPEATGFGGNTIYF.

CDR3 sequence reads: CASSSAGDYNEQFF. In nucleotides, the CDR3 is TGTGCCAGCAGTTCCGCGGGAGACTACAATGAGCAGTTCTTC. This chain links TRBV27 with TRBJ2-1; 7 nucleotides agree with TRBD2. The CDR3 has 14 amino acids. Germline assignment: CDR1 MNHEY and CDR2 SMNVEV (reference sequence). Trimming cost V 4 bases and J 3 bases; bases outside gene matches: 3.

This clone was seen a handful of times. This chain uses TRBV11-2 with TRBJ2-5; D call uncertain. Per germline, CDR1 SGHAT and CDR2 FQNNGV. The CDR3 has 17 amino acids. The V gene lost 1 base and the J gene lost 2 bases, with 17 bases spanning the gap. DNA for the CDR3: TGTGCCAGCAGCTTAGCGACCGTGGGCAAACCACAAGAGACCCAGTACTTC. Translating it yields CASSLATVGKPQETQYF.

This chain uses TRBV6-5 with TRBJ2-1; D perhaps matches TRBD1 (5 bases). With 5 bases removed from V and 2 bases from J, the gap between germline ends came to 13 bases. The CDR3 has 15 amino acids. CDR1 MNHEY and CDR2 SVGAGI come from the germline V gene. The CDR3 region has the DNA TGTGCCAGCAGTCAGGGTGCTGGGACCTACAATGAGCAGTTCTTC. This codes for CASSQGAGTYNEQFF.

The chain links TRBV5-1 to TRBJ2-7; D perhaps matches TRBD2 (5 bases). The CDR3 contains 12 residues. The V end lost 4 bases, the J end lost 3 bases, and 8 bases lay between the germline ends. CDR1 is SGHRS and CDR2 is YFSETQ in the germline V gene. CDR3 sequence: CASSLGNYEQYF. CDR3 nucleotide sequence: TGCGCCAGCAGCCTCGGGAACTACGAGCAGTACTTC.

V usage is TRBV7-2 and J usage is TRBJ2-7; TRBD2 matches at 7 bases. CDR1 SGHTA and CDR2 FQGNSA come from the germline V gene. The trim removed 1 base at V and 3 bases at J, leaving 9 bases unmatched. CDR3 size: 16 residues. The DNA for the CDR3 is TGTGCCAGCAGCTTAGGTTCTAGCGGCCAGAACTACGAGCAGTACTTC. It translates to CASSLGSSGQNYEQYF.

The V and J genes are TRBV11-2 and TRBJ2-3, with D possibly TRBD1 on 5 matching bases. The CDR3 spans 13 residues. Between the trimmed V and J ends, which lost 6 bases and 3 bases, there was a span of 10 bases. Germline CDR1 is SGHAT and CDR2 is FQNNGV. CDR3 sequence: CASRPQGTDTQYF. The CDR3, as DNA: TGTGCCAGCAGACCTCAGGGAACAGATACGCAGTATTTT.

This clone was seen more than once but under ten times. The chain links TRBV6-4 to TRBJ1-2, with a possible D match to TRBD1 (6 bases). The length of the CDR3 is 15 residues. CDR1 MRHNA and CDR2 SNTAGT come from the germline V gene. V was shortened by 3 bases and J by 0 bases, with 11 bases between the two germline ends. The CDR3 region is CASSEEGGPNYGYTF. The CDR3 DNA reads TGTGCCAGCAGTGAGGAAGGGGGACCTAACTATGGCTACACCTTC.

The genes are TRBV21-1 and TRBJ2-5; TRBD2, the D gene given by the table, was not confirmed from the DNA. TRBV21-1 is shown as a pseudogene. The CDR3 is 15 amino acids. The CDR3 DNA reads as TGTGCCAGCAGCGTCCTAGCGGGAGGCCAAGAGACCCAGTACTTC. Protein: CASSVLAGGQETQYF.

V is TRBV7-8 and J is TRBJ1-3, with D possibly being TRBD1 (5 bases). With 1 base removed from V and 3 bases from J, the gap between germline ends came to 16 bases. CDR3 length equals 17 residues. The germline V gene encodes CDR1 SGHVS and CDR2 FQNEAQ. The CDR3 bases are TGTGCCAGCAGCTTAGTGGGTAGCGGCAGGGTTGGAAACACCATATATTTT. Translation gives CASSLVGSGRVGNTIYF.

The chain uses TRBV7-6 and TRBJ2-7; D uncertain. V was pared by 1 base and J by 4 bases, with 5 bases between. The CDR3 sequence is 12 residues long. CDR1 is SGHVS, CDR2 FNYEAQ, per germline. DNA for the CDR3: TGTGCCAGCAGCTTAGTCGGGTACGAGCAGTACTTC. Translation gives CASSLVGYEQYF.

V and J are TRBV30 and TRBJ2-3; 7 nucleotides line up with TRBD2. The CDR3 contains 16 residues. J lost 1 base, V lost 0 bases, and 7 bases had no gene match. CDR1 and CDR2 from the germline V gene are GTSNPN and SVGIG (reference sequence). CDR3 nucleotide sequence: TGTGCCTGGAGTGTAGGGAGGGGCAGGGGCACAGATACGCAGTATTTT. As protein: CAWSVGRGRGTDTQYF. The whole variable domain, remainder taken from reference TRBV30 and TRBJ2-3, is SQTIHQWPATLVQPVGSPLSLECTVEGTSNPNLYWYRQAAGRGLQLLFYSVGIGQISSEVPQNLSASRPQDRQFILSSKKLLLSDSGFYLCAWSVGRGRGTDTQYFGPGTRLTVL.

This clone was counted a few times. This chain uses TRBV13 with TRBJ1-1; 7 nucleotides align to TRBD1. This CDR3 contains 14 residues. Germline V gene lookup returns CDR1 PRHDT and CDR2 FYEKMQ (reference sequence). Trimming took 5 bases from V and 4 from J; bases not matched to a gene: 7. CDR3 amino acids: CASSGDSEGTEAFF. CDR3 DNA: TGTGCCAGCAGCGGGGACAGCGAGGGCACTGAAGCTTTCTTT. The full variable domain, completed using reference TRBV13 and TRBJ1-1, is AAGVIQSPRHLIKEKRETATLKCYPIPRHDTVYWYQQGPGQDPQFLISFYEKMQSDKGSIPDRFSAQQFSDYHSELNMSSLELGDSALYFCASSGDSEGTEAFFGQGTRLTVV.

The CDR3 coding sequence is TGTGCCAGCAGCTCCCCAGGGTTCGAGCAGTACTTC. This codes for CASSSPGFEQYF. The rearrangement links TRBV7-9 to TRBJ2-7; possibly TRBD1 for D (5 bases). CDR3 size: 12 residues. Germline V gene sequence: CDR1 SEHNR, CDR2 FQNEAQ (reference sequence). With 4 bases removed from V and 6 bases from J, the gap between germline ends came to 10 bases.

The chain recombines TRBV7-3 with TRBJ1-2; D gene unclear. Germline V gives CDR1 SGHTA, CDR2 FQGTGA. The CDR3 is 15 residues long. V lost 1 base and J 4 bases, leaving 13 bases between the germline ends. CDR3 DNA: TGTGCCAGCAGCTTAAACGGGGATTTTTCCTATGGCTACACCTTC. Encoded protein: CASSLNGDFSYGYTF.

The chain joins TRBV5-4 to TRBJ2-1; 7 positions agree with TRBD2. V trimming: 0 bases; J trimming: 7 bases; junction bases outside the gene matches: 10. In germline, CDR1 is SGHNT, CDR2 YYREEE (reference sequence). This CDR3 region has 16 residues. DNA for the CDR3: TGTGCCAGCAGCTTGGTACGGGGGGTTGTGAGGAATGAGCAGTTCTTC. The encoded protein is CASSLVRGVVRNEQFF.

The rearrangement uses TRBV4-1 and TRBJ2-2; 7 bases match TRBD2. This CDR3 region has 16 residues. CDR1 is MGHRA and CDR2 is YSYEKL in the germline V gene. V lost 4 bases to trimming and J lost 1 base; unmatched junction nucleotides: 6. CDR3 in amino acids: CASSLLATGNTGELFF. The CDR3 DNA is TGCGCCAGCAGCCTACTAGCGACCGGGAACACCGGGGAGCTGTTTTTT.

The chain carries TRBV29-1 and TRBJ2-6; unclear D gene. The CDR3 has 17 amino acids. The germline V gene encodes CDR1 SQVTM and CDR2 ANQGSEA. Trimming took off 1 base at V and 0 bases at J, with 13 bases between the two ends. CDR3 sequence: CSVEGSSFASGANVLTF. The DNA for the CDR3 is TGCAGCGTTGAAGGGAGTTCCTTCGCCTCTGGGGCCAACGTCCTGACTTTC.

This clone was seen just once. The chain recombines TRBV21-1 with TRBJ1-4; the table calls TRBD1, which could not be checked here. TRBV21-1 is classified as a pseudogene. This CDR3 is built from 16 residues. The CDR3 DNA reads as TGTGCCAGCAGCAAATACCCCGAACAGGGTTGTGAAAAACTGTTTTTT. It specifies CASSKYPEQGCEKLFF.

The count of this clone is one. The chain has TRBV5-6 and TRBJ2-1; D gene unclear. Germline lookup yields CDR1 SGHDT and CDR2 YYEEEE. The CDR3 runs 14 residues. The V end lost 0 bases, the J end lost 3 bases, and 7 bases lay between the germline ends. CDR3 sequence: CASSLGQNYNEQFF. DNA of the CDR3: TGTGCCAGCAGCTTGGGTCAAAACTACAATGAGCAGTTCTTC.

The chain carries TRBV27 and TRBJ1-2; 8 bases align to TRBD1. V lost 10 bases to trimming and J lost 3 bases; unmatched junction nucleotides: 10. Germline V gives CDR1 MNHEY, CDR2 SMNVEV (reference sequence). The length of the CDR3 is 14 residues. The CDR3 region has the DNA TGTGCCACCCGGGGTCAGGGGGCGTACTATGGCTACACCTTC. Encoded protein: CATRGQGAYYGYTF.

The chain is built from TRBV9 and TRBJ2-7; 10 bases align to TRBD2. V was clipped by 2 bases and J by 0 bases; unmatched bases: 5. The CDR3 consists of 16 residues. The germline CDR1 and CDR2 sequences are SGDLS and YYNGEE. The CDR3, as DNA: TGTGCCAGCAGCGTCACTAGCGGGATTGGCTCCTACGAGCAGTACTTC. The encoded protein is CASSVTSGIGSYEQYF.

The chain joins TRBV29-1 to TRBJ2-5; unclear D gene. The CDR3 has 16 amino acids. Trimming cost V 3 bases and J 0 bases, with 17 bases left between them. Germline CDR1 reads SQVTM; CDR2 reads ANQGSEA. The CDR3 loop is CSVELTSTLYQETQYF. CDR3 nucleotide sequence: TGCAGCGTTGAGCTTACGTCGACACTGTACCAAGAGACCCAGTACTTC.

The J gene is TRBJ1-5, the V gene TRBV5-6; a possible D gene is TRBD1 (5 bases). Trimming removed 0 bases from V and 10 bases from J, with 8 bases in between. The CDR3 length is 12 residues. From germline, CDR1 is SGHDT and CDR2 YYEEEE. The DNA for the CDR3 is TGTGCCAGCAGCTTGGCAACAGGACCCCAGCATTTT. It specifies CASSLATGPQHF.

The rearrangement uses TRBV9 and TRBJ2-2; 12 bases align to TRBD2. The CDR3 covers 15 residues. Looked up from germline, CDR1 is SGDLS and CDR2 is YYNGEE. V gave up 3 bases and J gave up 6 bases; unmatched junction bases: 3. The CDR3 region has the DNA TGTGCCAGCAGCGCCCTAGCGGGAGGGTCCGGGGAGCTGTTTTTT. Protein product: CASSALAGGSGELFF.

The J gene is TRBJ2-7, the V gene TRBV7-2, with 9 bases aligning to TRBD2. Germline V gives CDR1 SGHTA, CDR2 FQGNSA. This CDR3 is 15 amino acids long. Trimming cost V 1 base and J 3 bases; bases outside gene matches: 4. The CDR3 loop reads CASSLEASGNYEQYF. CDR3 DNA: TGTGCCAGCAGCTTAGAGGCTAGCGGGAACTACGAGCAGTACTTC.

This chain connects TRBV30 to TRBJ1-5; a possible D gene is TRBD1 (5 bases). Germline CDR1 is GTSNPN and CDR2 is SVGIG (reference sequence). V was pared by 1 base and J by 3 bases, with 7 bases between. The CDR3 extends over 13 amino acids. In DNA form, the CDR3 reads TGTGCCTGGAGTGGACAGCCCAATCAGCCCCAGCATTTT. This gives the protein CAWSGQPNQPQHF.

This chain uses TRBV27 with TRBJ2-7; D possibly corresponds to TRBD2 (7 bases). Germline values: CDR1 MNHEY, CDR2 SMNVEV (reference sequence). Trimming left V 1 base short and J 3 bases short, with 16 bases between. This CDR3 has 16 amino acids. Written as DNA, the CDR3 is TGTGCCAGCAGTTTATTCTTAGGGGGGGCGGGCTACGAGCAGTACTTC. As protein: CASSLFLGGAGYEQYF.

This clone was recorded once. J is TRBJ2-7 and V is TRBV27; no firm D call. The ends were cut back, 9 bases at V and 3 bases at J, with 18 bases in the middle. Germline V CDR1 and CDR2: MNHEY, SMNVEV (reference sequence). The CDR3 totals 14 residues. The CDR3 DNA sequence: TGTGCCAGTGGCACTATTGCGGAAATCTACGAGCAGTACTTC. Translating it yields CASGTIAEIYEQYF.